The 20 T cell receptor beta chains given below trace back to one sample, sequenced in a study of molecular identifiers for immune sequencing clone quantification. TCRdb re-called the PCR reads with MiXCR, one entry per CDR3 protein. Of 490,000 or so distinct CDR3 sequences listed, about 22% are singletons. Sequencing used naive CD8+ T cells from blood, with Jurkat cell RNA spiked in. Sample subset: FACS-sorted CD8+CD4-CCR7+CD45RA+ naive T cells. These receptor sequences come from a human donor in good health. Some libraries in this study had Jurkat cell RNA spiked in.

This clonotype was found a few times. J is TRBJ2-3 and V is TRBV20-1; 7 bases are shared with TRBD2. Germline values: CDR1 DFQATT, CDR2 SNEGSKA (reference sequence). The CDR3 covers 16 residues. Trimming removed 0 bases from V and 2 bases from J; junction bases left unmatched: 8. DNA of the CDR3: TGCAGTGCTAGAGATTTAGAAGCGGGATCCACAGATACGCAGTATTTT. Protein product: CSARDLEAGSTDTQYF.

This clonotype was detected ten times or more. The chain uses TRBV27 and TRBJ2-7; D tentatively fits TRBD1 or TRBD2 (5 bases each). CDR3 length: 15 amino acids. Germline V lookup: CDR1 MNHEY, CDR2 SMNVEV (reference sequence). Trimming cost V 5 bases and J 3 bases, with 17 bases left between them. Written as DNA, the CDR3 is TGTGCCAGCAGTGCCCCCGGGGCCCTTTTCTACGAGCAGTACTTC. Protein sequence: CASSAPGALFYEQYF.

This clonotype has ten or more counts. The V call is TRBV4-1, the J call TRBJ1-1; perhaps TRBD1 as D (5 bases). CDR1 is MGHRA, CDR2 YSYEKL, per germline. V lost 1 base and J 1 base, leaving 10 bases between the germline ends. The CDR3 length is 15 residues. This CDR3 is CASSQAPGTNTEAFF. The DNA of the CDR3 is TGCGCCAGCAGCCAAGCCCCAGGGACGAACACTGAAGCTTTCTTT.

This clonotype was observed a few times. This chain connects TRBV9 to TRBJ1-2; D is unresolved. Germline CDR1 is SGDLS and CDR2 is YYNGEE. The V and J ends lost 0 bases and 4 bases respectively, with 13 bases between them. The CDR3 contains 15 residues. CDR3 sequence reads: CASSVGATASYGYTF. CDR3 coding DNA: TGTGCCAGCAGCGTAGGAGCTACGGCAAGCTATGGCTACACCTTC.

This clonotype appeared a single time. As the CDR3 is not closed by the conserved phenylalanine or tryptophan, this likely results from a read error. V gene TRBV5-1 combines with J gene TRBJ2-7, with 8 bases aligning to TRBD1. With 0 bases clipped from V and 7 bases from J, the junction kept 15 bases outside the gene matches. The germline V gene encodes CDR1 SGHRS and CDR2 YFSETQ. There are 17 residues in the CDR3. The CDR3 sequence is CASSLDGFGQGAFEQYS. For the CDR3, the DNA is TGCGCCAGCAGCTTGGATGGCTTTGGGCAGGGGGCGTTTGAGCAGTACTCC.

This clonotype was seen once. V gene TRBV7-2 combines with J gene TRBJ2-7; no definite D call. Germline V gene sequence: CDR1 SGHTA, CDR2 FQGNSA. Between the trimmed V and J ends, which lost 2 bases and 2 bases, there was a span of 16 bases. This CDR3 has 16 amino acids. CDR3 bases: TGTGCCAGCAGCTTATCTGGGGAAGCCCCCACCTACGAGCAGTACTTC. It is translated as CASSLSGEAPTYEQYF. Looking up the rest from reference TRBV7-2 and TRBJ2-7 gives the full variable domain: GAGVSQSPSNKVTEKGKDVELRCDPISGHTALYWYRQSLGQGLEFLIYFQGNSAPDKSGLPSDRFSAERTGGSVSTLTIQRTQQEDSAVYLCASSLSGEAPTYEQYFGPGTRLTVT.

This clonotype was seen more than once but under ten times. The chain recombines TRBV29-1 with TRBJ2-1; D is ambiguous. The CDR3 consists of 12 residues. V lost 3 bases, J lost 8 bases, and 11 bases lay in between. CDR1 is SQVTM and CDR2 is ANQGSEA in the germline V gene. CDR3 protein: CSVERDPDEQFF. The CDR3 DNA reads TGCAGCGTTGAGAGAGACCCCGATGAGCAGTTCTTC.

A remark on this clonotype: A much larger clone sits a single nucleotide away, making a read error possible. The chain carries TRBV7-6 and TRBJ2-3; tentative D call: TRBD2 (6 bases). The CDR3 is 21 residues long. Germline V gene lookup returns CDR1 SGHVS and CDR2 FNYEAQ. CDR3 in amino acids: CASSGENSRDSQGSSTDTQCF. The CDR3 nucleotides read TGTGCCAGCAGCGGAGAAAATAGCCGGGACTCCCAAGGGTCTAGCACAGATACGCAGTGTTTT.

This clonotype was observed once. This sequence joins TRBV13 and TRBJ1-6; unclear D gene. Trimming stripped 5 bases from V and 7 bases from J, with 15 bases between. This CDR3 is 15 amino acids long. CDR1 is PRHDT, CDR2 FYEKMQ, per germline (reference sequence). Here the CDR3 reads CASSIVTKANSPLHF. In DNA, the CDR3 is TGTGCCAGCAGCATCGTGACAAAGGCGAATTCACCCCTCCACTTT. Drawing the rest from reference TRBV13 and TRBJ1-6, the complete variable domain is AAGVIQSPRHLIKEKRETATLKCYPIPRHDTVYWYQQGPGQDPQFLISFYEKMQSDKGSIPDRFSAQQFSDYHSELNMSSLELGDSALYFCASSIVTKANSPLHFGNGTRLTVT.

This clonotype was observed a handful of times. V gene TRBV24-1 combines with J gene TRBJ2-3; a possible D gene is TRBD2 (5 bases). This CDR3 contains 15 residues. In germline, CDR1 is KGHDR, CDR2 SFDVKD. V dropped 3 bases and J dropped 5 bases, with 14 bases sitting between them. CDR3 region: CATSDPTSGEDTQYF. The DNA of the CDR3 is TGTGCCACCAGTGATCCCACTAGTGGGGAAGATACGCAGTATTTT.

This sequence joins TRBV28 and TRBJ2-1; D assignment may be TRBD1 or TRBD2 (5 bases each). The CDR3 extends over 15 amino acids. Germline CDR1 MDHEN, CDR2 SYDVKM. V dropped 5 bases and J dropped 4 bases, with 15 bases sitting between them. The CDR3 DNA is TGTGCCAGCAGTGAGACTGGGGGTACGTACAATGAGCAGTTCTTC. Translation gives CASSETGGTYNEQFF.

V gene TRBV27 combines with J gene TRBJ1-1, with 9 bases lining up with TRBD1. Per germline, CDR1 MNHEY and CDR2 SMNVEV (reference sequence). V was pared by 5 bases and J by 5 bases, with 9 bases of the junction left unmatched. This CDR3 has 15 residues. CDR3 amino acids: CASSGDRARGTEAFF. The CDR3 bases are TGTGCCAGCAGTGGGGACAGGGCTCGGGGGACTGAAGCTTTCTTT.

This clonotype appeared a few times. V is TRBV19 and J is TRBJ1-1, with D possibly TRBD1 on 5 matching bases. Germline V gives CDR1 LNHDA, CDR2 SQIVND (reference sequence). V lost 5 bases to trimming and J lost 4 bases, with 11 bases between them. There are 13 residues in the CDR3. The CDR3 DNA reads TGTGCCAGTAGTGTTGCCGGGACCACTGAAGCTTTCTTT. Translating gives CASSVAGTTEAFF.

This clonotype was observed a few times. V usage is TRBV7-9 and J usage is TRBJ1-4, with D unresolved. The CDR3 totals 16 residues. In germline, CDR1 is SEHNR, CDR2 FQNEAQ (reference sequence). Trimming took off 5 bases at V and 0 bases at J, with 13 bases between the two ends. The CDR3 region is CASSDGFAATNEKLFF. CDR3 bases: TGTGCCAGCAGCGATGGATTTGCGGCAACTAATGAAAAACTGTTTTTT.

As concerns this clonotype: At one of its ends the junction is not consistent with the germline gene, which may arise from a read error. J is TRBJ2-7 and V is TRBV5-1; D gene uncertain. This CDR3 spans 15 amino acids. The germline gives CDR1 SGHRS, CDR2 YFSETQ. The CDR3 bases are TGCGCCAGCCGCTTGTCTTACGGTTTCTCCTACGAGCAGTACTTC. Its protein product is CASRLSYGFSYEQYF.

The chain is built from TRBV28 and TRBJ2-2, with D perhaps TRBD1 (6 bases). The germline V gene encodes CDR1 MDHEN and CDR2 SYDVKM. The CDR3 has 14 residues. Trimming left V 3 bases short and J 7 bases short, with 12 bases between. Written as DNA, the CDR3 is TGTGCCAGCAGTTTGTTACAGGGAAGCGGGGAGCTGTTTTTT. This encodes CASSLLQGSGELFF.

About this clonotype: This may come from a read error, since a much larger clone is one base off. The final CDR3 position lacks the conserved phenylalanine or tryptophan, pointing to a likely read error. V and J are TRBV4-2 and TRBJ1-1; no firm D call. In germline, CDR1 is LGHNA, CDR2 YNFKEQ. Trimming removed 0 bases at V and 4 bases at J, with 9 bases between. The CDR3 loop spans 14 amino acids. DNA for the CDR3: TGTGCCAGCAGCCAAGATTCTCTGGGCACTGAAGCTTTCCTT. As protein: CASSQDSLGTEAFL.

In this sample, this clonotype turned up many times. The CDR3: CASRKEETGTNEKLFF. CDR3 DNA: TGTGCCAGCAGGAAAGAGGAGACAGGGACTAATGAAAAACTGTTTTTT. The gene calls are TRBV6-5 and TRBJ1-4; TRBD1 matches at 7 bases. The CDR3 extends over 16 amino acids. The germline gives CDR1 MNHEY, CDR2 SVGAGI. V was clipped by 6 bases and J by 2 bases; unmatched bases: 9.

On this clonotype itself: Since a much larger clone is just one base distant, this may be a read error. The rearrangement links TRBV29-1 to TRBJ1-2; no reliable D call. The CDR3 totals 13 residues. Germline loops: CDR1 SQVTM, CDR2 ANQGSEA. V lost 5 bases, J lost 6 bases, and 16 bases lay in between. The CDR3 coding sequence is TGCAGCGTTCCCCCGTCTCAGGACCATGGCTACACCTTC. It encodes CSVPPSQDHGYTF.

Note on this clonotype: Here the CDR3 omits its conserved ending phenylalanine or tryptophan, so a read error is the likely source. This chain links TRBV3-1 with TRBJ2-3, with 8 bases matching TRBD2. CDR3 length equals 16 residues. Germline CDR1 reads LGHDT; CDR2 reads YNNKEL (reference sequence). With 4 bases clipped from V and 0 bases from J, the junction kept 6 bases outside the gene matches. CDR3: CASSLSPSGSTDTQYL. Here the CDR3 DNA reads TGTGCCAGCAGCCTAAGTCCTAGCGGGAGCACAGATACGCAGTATCTT.